The present T cell receptor beta chain was sequenced within a study of blood T cell repertoires in COVID-19. Overall study context: Samples representing acute and convalescent COVID-19 were sourced from the United States, Italy and Spain. From T cells, B-cell-depleted T cells, or PBMCs came the material, which was cDNA or gDNA.

Per the original methods: Estimation of nucleated cell counts relied on the amplification of reference gene primers. Generated by immunoSEQ multiplex PCR, the TCRdb table keeps only in-frame clones and is missing some. The V and J calls and clone size are taken from that table; D and trimming were inferred from the DNA. The sample has about 120,000 clones, about four fifths seen once; the top ten hold roughly 10%. This clone has only one observation. The CDR3 contains 13 residues. Deletions cut 6 bases from V and 7 bases from J, with 13 bases between. Germline values: CDR1 KGHSH, CDR2 LQKENI. The sequencing sample was made of peripheral blood. This chain links TRBV18 with TRBJ1-5; weak D call: TRBD1 (6 bases). The source is a man in his sixties with acute or convalescent COVID-19. The CDR3 here is CASSEGVGQPQHF. In DNA form, the CDR3 reads TGTGCCAGCTCCGAGGGGGTTGGACAGCCCCAGCATTTT. The full variable domain, with the rest looked up from reference TRBV18 and TRBJ1-5, is NAGVMQNPRHLVRRRGQEARLRCSPMKGHSHVYWYRQLPEEGLKFMVYLQKENIIDESGMPKERFSAEFPKEGPSILRIQQVVRGDSAAYFCASSEGVGQPQHFGDGTRLSIL.